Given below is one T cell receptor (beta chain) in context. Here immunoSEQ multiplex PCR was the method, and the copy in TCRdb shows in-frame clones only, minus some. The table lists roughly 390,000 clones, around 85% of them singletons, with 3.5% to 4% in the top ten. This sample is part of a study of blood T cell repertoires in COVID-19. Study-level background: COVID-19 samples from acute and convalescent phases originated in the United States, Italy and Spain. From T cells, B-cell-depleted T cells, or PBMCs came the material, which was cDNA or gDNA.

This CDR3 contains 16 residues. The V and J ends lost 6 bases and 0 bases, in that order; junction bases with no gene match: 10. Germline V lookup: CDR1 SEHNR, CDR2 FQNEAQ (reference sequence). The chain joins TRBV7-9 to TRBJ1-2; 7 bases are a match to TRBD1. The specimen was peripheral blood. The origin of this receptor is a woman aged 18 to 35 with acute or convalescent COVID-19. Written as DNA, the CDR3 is TGTGCCAGCAGTGTCGACAGGGTGCCAGCTAACTATGGCTACACCTTC. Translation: CASSVDRVPANYGYTF. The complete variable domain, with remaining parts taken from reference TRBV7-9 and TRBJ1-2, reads DTGVSQNPRHKITKRGQNVTFRCDPISEHNRLYWYRQTLGQGPEFLTYFQNEAQLEKSRLLSDRFSAERPKGSFSTLEIQRTEQGDSAMYLCASSVDRVPANYGYTFGSGTRLTVV.